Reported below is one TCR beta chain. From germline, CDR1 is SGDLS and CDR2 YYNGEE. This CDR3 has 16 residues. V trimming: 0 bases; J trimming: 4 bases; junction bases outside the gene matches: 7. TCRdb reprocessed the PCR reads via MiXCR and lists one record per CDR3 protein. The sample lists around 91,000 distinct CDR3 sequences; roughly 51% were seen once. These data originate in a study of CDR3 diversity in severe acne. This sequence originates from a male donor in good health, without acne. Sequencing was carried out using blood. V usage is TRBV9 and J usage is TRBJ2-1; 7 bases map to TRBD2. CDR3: CASSVAGGSLYNEQFF. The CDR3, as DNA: TGTGCCAGCAGCGTAGCGGGCGGGAGTCTTTACAATGAGCAGTTCTTC.